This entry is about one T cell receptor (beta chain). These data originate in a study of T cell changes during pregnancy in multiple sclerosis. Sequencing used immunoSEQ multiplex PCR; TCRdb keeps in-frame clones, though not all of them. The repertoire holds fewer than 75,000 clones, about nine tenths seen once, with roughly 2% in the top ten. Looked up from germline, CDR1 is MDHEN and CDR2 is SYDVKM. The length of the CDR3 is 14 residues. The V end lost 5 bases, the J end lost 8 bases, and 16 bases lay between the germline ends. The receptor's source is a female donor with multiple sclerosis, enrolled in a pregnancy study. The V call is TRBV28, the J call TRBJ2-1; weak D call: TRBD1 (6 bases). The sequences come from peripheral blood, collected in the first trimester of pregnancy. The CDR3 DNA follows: TGTGCCAGCAGTCCCCCCAGGGGCTGGTATGAGCAGTTCTTC. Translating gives CASSPPRGWYEQFF.